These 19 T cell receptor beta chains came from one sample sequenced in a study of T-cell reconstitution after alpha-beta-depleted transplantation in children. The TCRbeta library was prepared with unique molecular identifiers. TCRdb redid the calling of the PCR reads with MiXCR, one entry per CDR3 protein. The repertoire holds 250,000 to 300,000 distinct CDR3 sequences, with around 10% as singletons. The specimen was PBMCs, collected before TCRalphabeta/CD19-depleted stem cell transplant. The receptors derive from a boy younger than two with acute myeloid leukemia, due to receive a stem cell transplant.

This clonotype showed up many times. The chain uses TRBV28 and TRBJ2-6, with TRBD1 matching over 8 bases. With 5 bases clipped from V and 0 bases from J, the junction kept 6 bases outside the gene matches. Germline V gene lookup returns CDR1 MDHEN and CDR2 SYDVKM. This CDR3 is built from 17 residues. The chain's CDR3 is CASSPGQVFSGANVLTF. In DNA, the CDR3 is TGTGCCAGCAGTCCGGGACAGGTATTCTCTGGGGCCAACGTCCTGACTTTC.

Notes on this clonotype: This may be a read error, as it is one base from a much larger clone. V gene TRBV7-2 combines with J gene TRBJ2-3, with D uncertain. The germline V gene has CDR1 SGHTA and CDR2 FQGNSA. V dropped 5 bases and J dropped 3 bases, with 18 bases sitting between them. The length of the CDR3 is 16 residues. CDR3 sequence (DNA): TGTGCCAGCAGCCCGCACCGACCTACAAGTACAGATACGCAGTATTTT. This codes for CASSPHRPTSTDTQYF. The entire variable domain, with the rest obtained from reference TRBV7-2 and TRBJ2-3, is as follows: GAGVSQSPSNKVTEKGKDVELRCDPISGHTALYWYRQSLGQGLEFLIYFQGNSAPDKSGLPSDRFSAERTGGSVSTLTIQRTQQEDSAVYLCASSPHRPTSTDTQYFGPGTRLTVL.

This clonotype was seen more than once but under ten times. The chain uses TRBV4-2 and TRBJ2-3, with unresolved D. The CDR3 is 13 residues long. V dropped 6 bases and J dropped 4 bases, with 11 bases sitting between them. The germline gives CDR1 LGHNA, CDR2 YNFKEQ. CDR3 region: CASSLKMPDTQYF. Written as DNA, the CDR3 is TGTGCCAGCAGTCTCAAAATGCCAGATACGCAGTATTTT.

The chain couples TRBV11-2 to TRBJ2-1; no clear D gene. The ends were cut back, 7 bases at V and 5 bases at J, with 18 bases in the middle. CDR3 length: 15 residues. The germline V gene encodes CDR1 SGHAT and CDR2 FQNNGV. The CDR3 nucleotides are TGTGCCAGCACCTCAACACTCCAGGCTAACAATGAGCAGTTCTTC. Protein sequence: CASTSTLQANNEQFF.

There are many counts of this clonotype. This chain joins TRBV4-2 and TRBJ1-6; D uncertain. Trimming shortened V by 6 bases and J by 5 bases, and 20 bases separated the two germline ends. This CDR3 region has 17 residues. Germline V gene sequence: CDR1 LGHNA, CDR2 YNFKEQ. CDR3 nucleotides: TGTGCCAGCAGTTCCCCTTTCTCGATGGGAGATAATTCACCCCTCCACTTT. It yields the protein CASSSPFSMGDNSPLHF.

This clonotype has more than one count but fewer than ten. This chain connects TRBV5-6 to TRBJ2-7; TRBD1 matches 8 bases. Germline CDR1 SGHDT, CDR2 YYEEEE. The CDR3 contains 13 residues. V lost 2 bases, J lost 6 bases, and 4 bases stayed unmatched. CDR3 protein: CASSFGQGREQYF. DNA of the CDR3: TGTGCCAGCAGCTTTGGACAGGGCCGCGAGCAGTACTTC.

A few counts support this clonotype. CDR3 region: CSARDLGEGGEQFF. The CDR3 DNA reads as TGCAGTGCTAGAGATTTGGGAGAGGGGGGTGAGCAGTTCTTC. The chain recombines TRBV20-1 with TRBJ2-1; the D call may be TRBD1 or TRBD2 (6 bases each). The CDR3 sequence is 14 residues long. Germline V lookup: CDR1 DFQATT, CDR2 SNEGSKA (reference sequence). V gave up 0 bases and J gave up 9 bases, with 15 bases separating them.

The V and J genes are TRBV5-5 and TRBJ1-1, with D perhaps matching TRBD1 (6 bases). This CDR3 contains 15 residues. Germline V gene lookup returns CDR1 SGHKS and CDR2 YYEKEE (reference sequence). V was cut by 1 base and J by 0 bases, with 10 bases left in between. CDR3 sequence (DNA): TGTGCCAGCAGCTTGAGGGACACCATGAACACTGAAGCTTTCTTT. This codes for CASSLRDTMNTEAFF. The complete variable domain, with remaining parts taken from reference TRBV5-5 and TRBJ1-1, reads DAGVTQSPTHLIKTRGQQVTLRCSPISGHKSVSWYQQVLGQGPQFIFQYYEKEERGRGNFPDRFSARQFPNYSSELNVNALLLGDSALYLCASSLRDTMNTEAFFGQGTRLTVV.

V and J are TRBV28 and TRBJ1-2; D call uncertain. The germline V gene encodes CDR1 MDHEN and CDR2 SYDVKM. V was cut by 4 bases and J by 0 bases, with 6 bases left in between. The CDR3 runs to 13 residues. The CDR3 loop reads CASSSEPNYGYTF. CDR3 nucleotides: TGTGCCAGCAGTTCCGAACCTAACTATGGCTACACCTTC.

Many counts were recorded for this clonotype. CDR3 DNA: TGCGCCAGCACCGGGAGTGGGTATGGCTACACCTTC. This gives the protein CASTGSGYGYTF. The chain couples TRBV5-1 to TRBJ1-2; D gene unclear. This CDR3 comprises 12 residues. The germline V and J ends were trimmed by 6 bases and 5 bases, with 11 bases remaining between them. From germline, CDR1 is SGHRS and CDR2 YFSETQ.

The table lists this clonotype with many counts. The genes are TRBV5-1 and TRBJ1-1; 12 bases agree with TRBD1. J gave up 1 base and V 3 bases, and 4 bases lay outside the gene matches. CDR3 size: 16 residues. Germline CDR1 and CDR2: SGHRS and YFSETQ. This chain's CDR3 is CASSYGTGGWNTEAFF. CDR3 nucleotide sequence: TGCGCCAGCAGCTACGGGACAGGGGGCTGGAACACTGAAGCTTTCTTT.

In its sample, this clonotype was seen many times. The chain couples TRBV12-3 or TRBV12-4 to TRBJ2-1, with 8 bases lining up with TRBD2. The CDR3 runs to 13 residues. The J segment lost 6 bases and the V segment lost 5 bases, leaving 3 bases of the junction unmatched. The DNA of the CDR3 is TGTGCCAGCAGTGGCGGACTAGCCAATGAGCAGTTCTTC. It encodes CASSGGLANEQFF.

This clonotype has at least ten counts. The CDR3 DNA sequence: TGCGCCAGCAGCTTGTCGGGACTAGCGGAATACGAGCAGTACTTC. Protein: CASSLSGLAEYEQYF. The chain has TRBV5-1 and TRBJ2-7; 11 positions match TRBD2. This CDR3 has 15 amino acids. Germline values: CDR1 SGHRS, CDR2 YFSETQ. V trimming: 1 base; J trimming: 4 bases; junction bases outside the gene matches: 4.

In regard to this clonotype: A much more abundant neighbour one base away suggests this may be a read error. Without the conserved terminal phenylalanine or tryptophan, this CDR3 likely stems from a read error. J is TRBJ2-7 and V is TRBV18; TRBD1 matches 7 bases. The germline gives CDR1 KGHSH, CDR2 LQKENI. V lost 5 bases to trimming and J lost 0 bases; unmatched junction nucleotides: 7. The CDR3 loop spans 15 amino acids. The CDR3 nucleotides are TGTGCCAGCTCATCGGACAGGTGGCTCTCCTACGAGCAGTACCTC. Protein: CASSSDRWLSYEQYL.

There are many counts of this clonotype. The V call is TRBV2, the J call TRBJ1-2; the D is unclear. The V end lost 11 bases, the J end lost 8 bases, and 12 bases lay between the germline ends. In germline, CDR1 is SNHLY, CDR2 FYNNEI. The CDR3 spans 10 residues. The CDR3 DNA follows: TGTGCCCCTCTCCGCAACGGCTACACCTTC. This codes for CAPLRNGYTF.

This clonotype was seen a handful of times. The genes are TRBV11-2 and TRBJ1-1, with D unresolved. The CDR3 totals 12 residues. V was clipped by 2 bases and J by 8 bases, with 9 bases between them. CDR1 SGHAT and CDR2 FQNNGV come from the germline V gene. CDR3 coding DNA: TGTGCCAGCAGCTTAAATACCGCAGAAGCTTTCTTT. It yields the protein CASSLNTAEAFF.

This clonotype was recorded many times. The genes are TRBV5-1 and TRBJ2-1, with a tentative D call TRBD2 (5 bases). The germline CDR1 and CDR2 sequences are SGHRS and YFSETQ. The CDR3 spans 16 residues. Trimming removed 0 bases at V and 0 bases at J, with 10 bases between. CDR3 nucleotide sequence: TGCGCCAGCAGCTTGGGGCTAGCCCCCTCCTACAATGAGCAGTTCTTC. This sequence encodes CASSLGLAPSYNEQFF. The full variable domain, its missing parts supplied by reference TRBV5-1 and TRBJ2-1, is KAGVTQTPRYLIKTRGQQVTLSCSPISGHRSVSWYQQTPGQGLQFLFEYFSETQRNKGNFPGRFSGRQFSNSRSEMNVSTLELGDSALYLCASSLGLAPSYNEQFFGPGTRLTVL.

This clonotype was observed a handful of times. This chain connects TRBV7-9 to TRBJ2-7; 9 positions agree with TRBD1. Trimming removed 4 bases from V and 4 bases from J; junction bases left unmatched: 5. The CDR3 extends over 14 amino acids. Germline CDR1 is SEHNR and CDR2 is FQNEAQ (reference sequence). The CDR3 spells CASSSRQGGYEQYF. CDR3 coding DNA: TGTGCCAGCAGCTCCAGACAGGGGGGGTACGAGCAGTACTTC. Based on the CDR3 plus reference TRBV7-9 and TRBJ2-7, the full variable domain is DTGVSQNPRHKITKRGQNVTFRCDPISEHNRLYWYRQTLGQGPEFLTYFQNEAQLEKSRLLSDRFSAERPKGSFSTLEIQRTEQGDSAMYLCASSSRQGGYEQYFGPGTRLTVT.

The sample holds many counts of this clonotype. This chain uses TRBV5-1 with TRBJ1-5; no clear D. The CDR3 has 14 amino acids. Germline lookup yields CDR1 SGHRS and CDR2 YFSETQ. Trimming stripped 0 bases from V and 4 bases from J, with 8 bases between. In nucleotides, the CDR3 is TGCGCCAGCAGCTTGGCCGGGAAGAATCAGCCCCAGCATTTT. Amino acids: CASSLAGKNQPQHF.